This T cell receptor (beta chain) was documented in a study of OX40 agonist ivuxolimab in advanced cancers. Study background: Patients got intravenous ivuxolimab at 0.01 to 10 mg/kg every 2 weeks. Cohort: 75% to 90% men, mean age approximately 66, aged about 20 to 79.

A remark on this clone: The target antigen is unknown.

Study-level points and caveats: CD8+ T cells were the subset that, on average, had more expanded clones than CD4+.

Data came from immunoSEQ multiplex PCR; TCRdb stores just in-frame clones and leaves some out. The repertoire holds roughly 50,000 clones, with more than 85% as singletons. The material was CD4+ or CD8+ T cells sorted from blood, obtained in a trial of the OX40 agonist ivuxolimab. The source of this sequence is an adult with an advanced solid tumor such as melanoma, head and neck, liver or kidney cancer.

The chain's CDR3 is CASSLVVEDTQYF. The CDR3 bases are TGTGCCAGCAGCTTAGTGGTTGAAGATACGCAGTATTTT. The V call is TRBV7-2, the J call TRBJ2-3; D gene ambiguous. Trimming took 1 base from V and 5 from J, leaving 7 bases between them. The CDR3 extends over 13 amino acids. Germline CDR1 and CDR2: SGHTA and FQGNSA.